Presented here are 21 T cell receptor beta chains from one specimen sequenced in a study of identical twins. TCRdb itself ran the 5' RACE reads through MiXCR, one entry per CDR3 protein. The sample carries roughly 690,000 distinct CDR3 sequences, about 20% recorded once. These records were also assigned to another study, of T cells expressing NK-cell markers.

Specimen: PBMCs. The receptors come from a woman between 18 and 30 years old in good health.

This clonotype was counted between two and nine times. The rearrangement links TRBV7-2 to TRBJ2-7; 10 bases map to TRBD2. This CDR3 region has 15 residues. Trimming at V came to 0 bases and at J to 4 bases, leaving 3 bases not matched to a gene. Per the germline V gene, CDR1 is SGHTA and CDR2 is FQGNSA. The CDR3 region is CASSLALLAGYEQYF. The CDR3 nucleotides read TGTGCCAGCAGCTTAGCCTTACTAGCGGGATACGAGCAGTACTTC.

This clonotype turned up a few times. The J gene is TRBJ2-7, the V gene TRBV2; the match to TRBD2 covers 11 bases. After removal of 11 bases from V and 4 bases from J, the junction contained 13 bases not matched to a gene. This CDR3 comprises 15 residues. Looked up from germline, CDR1 is SNHLY and CDR2 is FYNNEI. CDR3 in DNA: TGTGCCGGAGCAGCAGGACTAGCGGGCTTTTACGAGCAGTACTTC. Its translation is CAGAAGLAGFYEQYF.

This clonotype was seen a few times. The chain combines TRBV12-3 or TRBV12-4 with TRBJ1-1, with D perhaps TRBD1 (5 bases). V lost 5 bases, J lost 10 bases, and 14 bases lay in between. This CDR3 contains 12 residues. The CDR3, as DNA: TGTGCCAGCAGTACAGGACAACCCGGAGCTTTCTTT. Translated: CASSTGQPGAFF.

V is TRBV12-3 or TRBV12-4 and J is TRBJ2-7; D might be TRBD2 (6 bases). The CDR3 extends over 13 amino acids. Trimming pared 5 bases from V and 4 bases from J, leaving 12 bases between. CDR3 nucleotide sequence: TGTGCCAGCAGTGAAGGAGGGTATTACGAGCAGTACTTC. Translated: CASSEGGYYEQYF.

This clonotype was seen a handful of times. CDR3 protein: CASSLMGWPRTDTQYF. The CDR3 DNA sequence: TGTGCCAGCAGCTTAATGGGGTGGCCTAGGACAGATACGCAGTATTTT. V gene TRBV7-8 combines with J gene TRBJ2-3; D not resolved. The CDR3 is made up of 16 amino acids. The ends were cut back, 2 bases at V and 3 bases at J, with 15 bases in the middle. CDR1 and CDR2 from the germline V gene are SGHVS and FQNEAQ.

This clonotype was seen many times. This chain joins TRBV12-3 or TRBV12-4 and TRBJ2-2; D unresolved. V was pared by 6 bases and J by 7 bases, with 9 bases between. The CDR3 loop spans 12 amino acids. The CDR3 DNA reads as TGTGCCAGCAGCCCAAGTTACGGGGAGCTGTTTTTT. Its translation is CASSPSYGELFF.

This clonotype was seen a few times. The chain joins TRBV15 to TRBJ2-1; D gene uncertain. CDR1 is LNHNV, CDR2 YYDKDF, per germline (reference sequence). The V end lost 0 bases, the J end lost 10 bases, and 13 bases lay between the germline ends. This CDR3 has 14 amino acids. Here the CDR3 DNA reads TGTGCCACCAGCAGAGATAAGGGCTATTCGGAGCAGTTCTTC. Its translation: CATSRDKGYSEQFF. The entire variable domain, with the rest obtained from reference TRBV15 and TRBJ2-1, is as follows: DAMVIQNPRYQVTQFGKPVTLSCSQTLNHNVMYWYQQKSSQAPKLLFHYYDKDFNNEADTPDNFQSRRPNTSFCFLDIRSPGLGDTAMYLCATSRDKGYSEQFFGPGTRLTVL.

The chain joins TRBV28 to TRBJ2-7, with a tentative D call TRBD1 (6 bases). V was shortened by 3 bases and J by 0 bases, with 12 bases between the two germline ends. The CDR3 runs 15 residues. Germline-derived CDR1 and CDR2 are MDHEN and SYDVKM. CDR3 nucleotides: TGTGCCAGCAGTTTTAGGACAGCAAGCTCCTACGAGCAGTACTTC. The encoded protein is CASSFRTASSYEQYF. Full variable domain (rest looked up from reference TRBV28 and TRBJ2-7): DVKVTQSSRYLVKRTGEKVFLECVQDMDHENMFWYRQDPGLGLRLIYFSYDVKMKEKGDIPEGYSVSREKKERFSLILESASTNQTSMYLCASSFRTASSYEQYFGPGTRLTVT.

Ten or more counts support this clonotype. The chain recombines TRBV5-1 with TRBJ2-7; no firm D call. CDR1 is SGHRS, CDR2 YFSETQ, per germline. The CDR3 runs to 13 residues. Trimming took off 2 bases at V and 2 bases at J, with 8 bases between the two ends. The chain's CDR3 is CASSFEIPYEQYF. In nucleotides, the CDR3 is TGCGCCAGCAGCTTCGAGATTCCCTACGAGCAGTACTTC.

The rearrangement uses TRBV5-1 and TRBJ2-1; no clear D. The CDR3 sequence is 12 residues long. The germline gives CDR1 SGHRS, CDR2 YFSETQ. Trimming removed 3 bases from V and 10 bases from J, with 11 bases in between. CDR3 loop: CASSSETIEQFF. In DNA form, the CDR3 reads TGCGCCAGCAGCTCCGAGACCATCGAGCAGTTCTTC.

The chain joins TRBV20-1 to TRBJ2-2; D unresolved. Germline V lookup: CDR1 DFQATT, CDR2 SNEGSKA (reference sequence). The CDR3 consists of 11 residues. Trimming pared 5 bases from V and 5 bases from J, leaving 6 bases between. The CDR3 bases are TGCAGTGCTGTTAAAACCGGGGAGCTGTTTTTT. Translation gives CSAVKTGELFF.

The chain recombines TRBV7-9 with TRBJ2-7; 8 nucleotides line up with TRBD1. V lost 4 bases and J lost 7; bases outside the gene matches: 6. Germline CDR1 and CDR2: SEHNR and FQNEAQ (reference sequence). This CDR3 spans 13 amino acids. The DNA for the CDR3 is TGTGCCAGCAGCTCACAGGGGGGAGGTGAGCAGTACTTC. Translating gives CASSSQGGGEQYF.

The chain has TRBV5-6 and TRBJ2-3, with D maybe TRBD2 (7 bases). From germline, CDR1 is SGHDT and CDR2 YYEEEE. V was shortened by 1 base and J by 2 bases, with 20 bases between the two germline ends. The CDR3 loop spans 18 amino acids. Here the CDR3 reads CASSLLGRGGEFTDTQYF. The CDR3 nucleotides read TGTGCCAGCAGCTTGTTGGGGAGGGGGGGCGAATTCACAGATACGCAGTATTTT.

This clonotype has only a few counts. This sequence joins TRBV5-6 and TRBJ2-5; TRBD2 matches 7 bases. The J segment lost 5 bases and the V segment lost 1 base, leaving 11 bases of the junction unmatched. The V gene's germline CDR1 is SGHDT and CDR2 YYEEEE. This CDR3 has 16 amino acids. The CDR3 spells CASSLKPLAVGETQYF. The CDR3 DNA reads as TGTGCCAGCAGCTTGAAGCCGCTAGCGGTGGGGGAGACCCAGTACTTC.

The V gene is TRBV20-1, the J gene TRBJ2-1; D may be TRBD1 (6 bases). Germline V gene lookup returns CDR1 DFQATT and CDR2 SNEGSKA (reference sequence). Trimming took off 6 bases at V and 4 bases at J, with 19 bases between the two ends. This CDR3 has 15 residues. The CDR3 reads CSAPARDTPYNEQFF. Written as DNA, the CDR3 is TGCAGTGCCCCGGCGAGGGACACTCCGTACAATGAGCAGTTCTTC.

Only a few counts were recorded for this clonotype. This rearrangement joins TRBV15 to TRBJ2-5; 8 positions agree with TRBD1. The germline V gene has CDR1 LNHNV and CDR2 YYDKDF (reference sequence). The CDR3 covers 15 residues. V lost 1 base, J lost 5 bases, and 6 bases stayed unmatched. The DNA for the CDR3 is TGTGCCACCAGCAGAGTCCAGGGGGCGGCCGAGACCCAGTACTTC. Translated: CATSRVQGAAETQYF.

The rearrangement joins TRBV7-2 to TRBJ2-1; D perhaps matches TRBD1 (7 bases). V lost 5 bases to trimming and J lost 3 bases, with 17 bases between them. The CDR3 length is 16 residues. In germline, CDR1 is SGHTA, CDR2 FQGNSA. The DNA for the CDR3 is TGTGCCAGCAGCCCCAGCAGGGGGGTAGGCTACAATGAGCAGTTCTTC. Amino acid sequence: CASSPSRGVGYNEQFF. The variable domain in full, with the rest retrieved from reference TRBV7-2 and TRBJ2-1, is GAGVSQSPSNKVTEKGKDVELRCDPISGHTALYWYRQSLGQGLEFLIYFQGNSAPDKSGLPSDRFSAERTGGSVSTLTIQRTQQEDSAVYLCASSPSRGVGYNEQFFGPGTRLTVL.

The genes are TRBV6-5 and TRBJ2-1, with 7 bases identical to TRBD2. The length of the CDR3 is 16 residues. The V segment lost 4 bases and the J segment 7 bases; nucleotides outside the gene matches: 13. Germline V CDR1 and CDR2: MNHEY, SVGAGI. CDR3 sequence: CASSSLRDYLENEQFF. The CDR3, as DNA: TGTGCCAGCAGTTCCCTCCGGGACTATCTAGAGAATGAGCAGTTCTTC.

This clonotype was detected only a few times. V usage is TRBV29-1 and J usage is TRBJ2-1, with D perhaps assigned TRBD1 or TRBD2 (5 bases each). Germline CDR1 is SQVTM and CDR2 is ANQGSEA. The V end lost 1 base, the J end lost 1 base, and 8 bases lay between the germline ends. The CDR3 has 14 residues. The DNA of the CDR3 is TGCAGCGTTGAAGGATGGGGGTCCTACAATGAGCAGTTCTTC. It is translated as CSVEGWGSYNEQFF.

A few counts support this clonotype. The V call is TRBV4-3, the J call TRBJ2-3; D might be TRBD1 (8 bases). Trimming left V 4 bases short and J 3 bases short, with 20 bases between. The CDR3 runs 17 residues. Germline lookup yields CDR1 LGHNA and CDR2 YSLEER. This CDR3 is CASSPGQGGRTTDTQYF. The CDR3 DNA reads TGCGCCAGCAGCCCTGGACAGGGCGGGAGAACAACAGATACGCAGTATTTT.

The chain links TRBV15 to TRBJ2-7, with D possibly being TRBD1 (5 bases). Germline CDR1 is LNHNV and CDR2 is YYDKDF (reference sequence). This CDR3 has 15 amino acids. V gave up 0 bases and J gave up 0 bases, with 9 bases separating them. The chain's CDR3 is CATSRDPQGSYEQYF. DNA of the CDR3: TGTGCCACCAGCAGAGATCCTCAGGGCTCCTACGAGCAGTACTTC.